This T cell receptor (beta chain) was sequenced in a study of T cells in Graves' hyperthyroidism and ophthalmopathy. Amplification of TCR beta CDR3 regions used RNA as the template. HTBI primers were the set used in a first-round RT-PCR of the TCR CDR3. Using its own MiXCR run on the multiplex PCR reads, TCRdb lists one record per CDR3 protein. The table has about 540,000 distinct CDR3 sequences, roughly 46% seen once. Germline lookup yields CDR1 SGDLS and CDR2 YYNGEE. The CDR3 is made up of 14 amino acids. The V gene lost 2 bases and the J gene lost 8 bases, with 14 bases spanning the gap. V gene TRBV9 combines with J gene TRBJ2-1; D gene ambiguous. The TCR comes from a woman between 18 and 30 years old with Graves' hyperthyroidism. Sequencing input: peripheral blood or thyroid tissue (not recorded which). CDR3 nucleotides: TGTGCCAGCAGCGTCACATCTAGGACCGATGAGCAGTTCTTC. It encodes CASSVTSRTDEQFF. The full variable domain, completed using reference TRBV9 and TRBJ2-1, is DSGVTQTPKHLITATGQRVTLRCSPRSGDLSVYWYQQSLDQGLQFLIQYYNGEERAKGNILERFSAQQFPDLHSELNLSSLELGDSALYFCASSVTSRTDEQFFGPGTRLTVL.